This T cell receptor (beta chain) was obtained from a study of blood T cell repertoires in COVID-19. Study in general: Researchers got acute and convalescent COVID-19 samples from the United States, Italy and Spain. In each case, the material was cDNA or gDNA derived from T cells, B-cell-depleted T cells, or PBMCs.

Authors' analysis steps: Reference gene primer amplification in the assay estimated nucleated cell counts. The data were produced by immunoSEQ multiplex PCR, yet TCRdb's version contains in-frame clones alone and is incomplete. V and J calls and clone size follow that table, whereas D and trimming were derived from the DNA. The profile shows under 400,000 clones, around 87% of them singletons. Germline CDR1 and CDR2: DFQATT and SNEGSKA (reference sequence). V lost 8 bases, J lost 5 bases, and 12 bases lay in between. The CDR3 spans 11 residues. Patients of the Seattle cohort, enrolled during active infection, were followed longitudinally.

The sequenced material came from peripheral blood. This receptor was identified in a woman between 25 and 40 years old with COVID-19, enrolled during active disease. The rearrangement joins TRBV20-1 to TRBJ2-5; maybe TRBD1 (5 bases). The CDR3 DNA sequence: TGCAGTCATCAAAACAGGGAGACCCAGTACTTC. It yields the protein CSHQNRETQYF.